This entry features one T cell receptor (beta chain) sequence. This record belongs to a study of OX40 agonist ivuxolimab in advanced cancers. Background on the study: Administration of intravenous ivuxolimab to patients occurred every 2 weeks at 0.01 to 10 mg/kg. Partial responses were observed in three patients, of whom one had hepatocellular carcinoma and two had cutaneous melanoma. Eligibility admitted prior anti-PD-1, anti-PD-L1 or anti-CTLA-4 therapy; roughly 39% had some.

This CDR3 contains 15 residues. V dropped 1 base and J dropped 5 bases, with 12 bases sitting between them. Peripheral blood came from all dose cohorts at three timepoints. The protocol was immunoSEQ multiplex PCR, while the TCRdb copy is restricted to in-frame clones and leaves out a portion. The sample records tens of thousands of clones, 84% being singletons. Material: CD4+ or CD8+ T cells sorted from blood, obtained in a trial of the OX40 agonist ivuxolimab. This sequence originates from an adult with an advanced solid tumor such as melanoma, head and neck, liver or kidney cancer. The J gene is TRBJ1-5, the V gene TRBV23-1; TRBD1 is a possible D gene (6 bases). TRBV23-1 is annotated as an ORF whose role is uncertain. The CDR3 region is CASSQLRTADQPQHF. CDR3 bases: TGCGCCAGCAGTCAATTAAGGACAGCCGATCAGCCCCAGCATTTT.